Listed below are T cell receptor beta chains from one sample, sequenced in a study of T cell responses to AZD1222 COVID-19 vaccine. The method was immunoSEQ multiplex PCR; TCRdb's version includes in-frame clones alone and lacks a portion of them. This sample has more than 95,000 clones, with just under 95% found just once. The specimen was peripheral blood, collected on day 0 of AZD1222 vaccination. The receptors stem from an adult in good health. Each CDR3 is given with its conserved first and last residue. Each record gives: CDR3 length, J gene, V gene, CDR3 protein.

length: 13
J: TRBJ1-1
V: TRBV3-1/TRBV3-2
CDR3: CASRRTLETEAFF

length: 13
J: TRBJ1-3
V: TRBV19
CDR3: CASGVSSGNTIYF

length: 16
J: TRBJ2-3
V: TRBV5-4
CDR3: CASSLGGSGHTDTQYF

length: 16
J: TRBJ1-2
V: TRBV18
CDR3: CASSPLDSALRYGYTF

length: 15
J: TRBJ1-1
V: TRBV4-1
CDR3: CASSQADRGWSEAFF

length: 15
J: TRBJ2-1
V: TRBV9
CDR3: CASSVGPSTYNEQFF

length: 15
J: TRBJ2-7
V: TRBV5-6
CDR3: CASSLGLAGGYEQYF

length: 11
J: TRBJ1-1
V: TRBV28
CDR3: CAARDNTEAFF

length: 15
J: TRBJ1-6
V: TRBV28
CDR3: CASSFPYQGNSPLHF

length: 13
J: TRBJ1-1
V: TRBV28
CDR3: CASSRPVNTEAFF

length: 13
J: TRBJ1-1
V: TRBV19
CDR3: CASDRGRNTEAFF

length: 16
J: TRBJ2-6
V: TRBV10-1
CDR3: CASSDSPGVGANVLTF

length: 13
J: TRBJ2-7
V: TRBV5-4
CDR3: CASSFGWAYEQYF

length: 15
J: TRBJ2-7
V: TRBV28
CDR3: CASSLRGPSSYEQYF

length: 19
J: TRBJ2-1
V: TRBV3-1/TRBV3-2
CDR3: CASSQARFGSRRTYNEQFF

length: 13
J: TRBJ1-2
V: TRBV29-1
CDR3: CSVVFGVSVGYTF

length: 14
J: TRBJ1-2
V: TRBV10-3
CDR3: CAISEGQGGSGYTF

length: 16
J: TRBJ1-4
V: TRBV4-1
CDR3: CASSHLGQRTNEKLFF

length: 11
J: TRBJ1-1
V: TRBV25-1
CDR3: CASTGHTEAFF

length: 18
J: TRBJ1-5
V: TRBV4-1
CDR3: CASSLYPLQDRGLLSQHF

length: 15
J: TRBJ1-1
V: TRBV7-9
CDR3: CASNNGQIMNTEAFF

length: 14
J: TRBJ1-5
V: TRBV2
CDR3: CASSRDSANQPQHF

length: 13
J: TRBJ2-3
V: TRBV5-1
CDR3: CASRADGSDTQYF

length: 13
J: TRBJ1-1
V: TRBV30
CDR3: CAWITDRNTEAFF

length: 19
J: TRBJ2-7
V: TRBV4-1
CDR3: CASSQEWTDPQSSSYEQYF

length: 15
J: TRBJ1-2
V: TRBV13
CDR3: CASSPSFQGAHGYTF

length: 13
J: TRBJ2-7
V: TRBV10-1
CDR3: CASSPRLGYEQYF

length: 13
J: TRBJ1-2
V: TRBV2
CDR3: CASNSQPHYGYTF

length: 16
J: TRBJ2-3
V: TRBV15
CDR3: CATSRELLGLHDTQYF

length: 15
J: TRBJ2-1
V: TRBV19
CDR3: CASSQIAGVYNEQFF

length: 12
J: TRBJ2-7
V: TRBV24-1
CDR3: CATRRESYEQYF

length: 12
J: TRBJ1-1
V: TRBV5-1
CDR3: CASRRGNTEAFF

length: 13
J: TRBJ1-1
V: TRBV5-6
CDR3: CASREGVRPEAFF

length: 15
J: TRBJ2-7
V: TRBV5-1
CDR3: CASSPMGDKSYEQYF

length: 12
J: TRBJ2-1
V: TRBV5-6
CDR3: CASSYGTFLQFF

length: 14
J: TRBJ2-1
V: TRBV5-1
CDR3: CASGVLTAYNEQFF

length: 16
J: TRBJ2-5
V: TRBV25-1
CDR3: CASSPPVAGFQETQYF

length: 13
J: TRBJ2-5
V: TRBV27
CDR3: CASSPVARETQYF

length: 13
J: TRBJ2-7
V: TRBV28
CDR3: CATVNSQSYEQYF

length: 19
J: TRBJ2-2
V: TRBV4-1
CDR3: CASSQDSGLAGYYTGELFF

length: 15
J: TRBJ2-2
V: TRBV5-1
CDR3: CASSLGLAGDGELFF

length: 12
J: TRBJ2-3
V: TRBV5-4
CDR3: CASSYGLNTQYF

length: 16
J: TRBJ2-6
V: TRBV6-1
CDR3: CASSGYTGSGANVLTF

length: 12
J: TRBJ2-1
V: TRBV29-1
CDR3: CSVDRSTGGRLF

length: 16
J: TRBJ1-1
V: TRBV19
CDR3: CASSIAGGQGVTEAFF

length: 15
J: TRBJ2-5
V: TRBV25-1
CDR3: CASSESLAGGETQYF

length: 13
J: TRBJ1-2
V: TRBV12-3/TRBV12-4
CDR3: CASSAGTGESYTF

length: 13
J: TRBJ1-2
V: TRBV28
CDR3: CASSYREGIGYTF

length: 15
J: TRBJ1-6
V: TRBV10-3
CDR3: CAISESRTGTSPLHF

length: 16
J: TRBJ2-5
V: TRBV6-2/TRBV6-3
CDR3: CASSYSRGGVQETQYF

length: 12
J: TRBJ2-1
V: TRBV5-4
CDR3: CASSFDQAEQFF

length: 15
J: TRBJ2-5
V: TRBV5-1
CDR3: CASSSHRGSYETQYF

length: 13
J: TRBJ1-1
V: TRBV28
CDR3: CASRWTENTEAFF

length: 15
J: TRBJ1-6
V: TRBV28
CDR3: CASSLSVLRNSPLHF

length: 15
J: TRBJ2-7
V: TRBV11-2
CDR3: CASSLGAGGSYEQYF